The next 9 T cell receptor beta chains were all read from a single sample in a study of T cell repertoires in cytomegalovirus infection. TCRdb fed the reads into MiXCR, producing one record per CDR3 protein. The sample includes roughly 320,000 distinct CDR3 sequences, about a tenth of them seen just once. Sequencing was carried out using PBMCs. Receptor source: a human donor in good health (CMV status not recorded). Some clones in this sample may be carry-over from other donors' samples.

Comments on this clonotype: The germline gene is not matched at one end of the junction; a read error may be the cause. The gene calls are TRBV14 and TRBJ2-3; possible D gene TRBD2, 5 bases. There are 16 residues in the CDR3. Germline CDR1 SGHDN, CDR2 FVKESK. The CDR3 bases are TGTGCCAGCAGCACCATTCGGAGCGGTAGCAAAGATACGCAGTATTTT. Protein sequence: CASSTIRSGSKDTQYF.

This clonotype was seen repeatedly, ten times or more. This rearrangement joins TRBV25-1 to TRBJ1-6; 7 bases match TRBD1. This CDR3 comprises 17 residues. Losses at the gene ends were 6 bases for V and 7 bases for J; bases not matched to a gene: 15. The germline gives CDR1 MGHDK, CDR2 SYGVNS. The CDR3 sequence is CASSPTGDSALNSPLHF. Here the CDR3 DNA reads TGTGCCAGCAGCCCAACCGGGGACAGCGCACTCAATTCACCCCTCCACTTT.

This clonotype was counted many times. V usage is TRBV7-9 and J usage is TRBJ1-2; TRBD1 matches at 8 bases. CDR3 length equals 15 residues. J was trimmed by 8 bases and V by 4 bases; bases with no gene match: 12. Germline V gives CDR1 SEHNR, CDR2 FQNEAQ (reference sequence). Written as DNA, the CDR3 is TGTGCCAGCAGCTACCCGGGACAGGTTTTTGACGGCTACACCTTC. Protein: CASSYPGQVFDGYTF.

A few counts support this clonotype. CDR3 sequence (DNA): TGTGCCAGCAGTTCCTCAGGGATGACGAACACTGAAGCTTTCTTT. Its protein product is CASSSSGMTNTEAFF. The rearrangement links TRBV28 to TRBJ1-1; possibly TRBD1 for D (5 bases). Deletions cut 4 bases from V and 1 base from J, with 13 bases between. Germline V gene data show CDR1 as MDHEN and CDR2 as SYDVKM. The CDR3 consists of 15 residues.

This clonotype was seen repeatedly, ten times or more. CDR3 in amino acids: CASSLPGGYTGELFF. The CDR3 nucleotides are TGTGCCAGCAGCTTACCGGGGGGTTACACCGGGGAGCTGTTTTTT. V and J are TRBV7-8 and TRBJ2-2, with TRBD2 identical over 7 bases. The germline V gene has CDR1 SGHVS and CDR2 FQNEAQ. The CDR3 loop spans 15 amino acids. With 2 bases clipped from V and 3 bases from J, the junction kept 3 bases outside the gene matches.

This clonotype was seen many times. The V gene is TRBV12-3 or TRBV12-4, the J gene TRBJ1-1; tentative D call: TRBD1 (5 bases). Trimming took off 6 bases at V and 2 bases at J, with 13 bases between the two ends. This CDR3 is built from 14 residues. CDR3 region: CASSLDSFNTEAFF. DNA of the CDR3: TGTGCCAGCAGCCTCGACAGTTTTAACACTGAAGCTTTCTTT.

In its sample, this clonotype was seen many times. The genes are TRBV5-4 and TRBJ2-1, with D unresolved. There are 15 residues in the CDR3. V lost 4 bases to trimming and J lost 7 bases, with 18 bases between them. Germline CDR1 and CDR2: SGHNT and YYREEE (reference sequence). DNA of the CDR3: TGTGCCAGCAGCGCCCACGTCCCCGCTGAGAATGAGCAGTTCTTC. It encodes CASSAHVPAENEQFF.

This clonotype was observed once. The chain links TRBV6-6 to TRBJ2-2; no firm D call. Trimming pared 3 bases from V and 2 bases from J, leaving 13 bases between. The CDR3 consists of 16 residues. CDR1 is MNHNY and CDR2 is SVGAGI in the germline V gene (reference sequence). The CDR3, as DNA: TGTGCCAGCAGTTATGAAGTCCCAGGCAACACCGGGGAGCTGTTTTTT. Its protein is CASSYEVPGNTGELFF.

In the case of this clonotype: This may be a read error, as it is one base from a much larger clone. The V gene is TRBV20-1, the J gene TRBJ1-4; 7 bases map to TRBD1. The CDR3 sequence is 14 residues long. The V gene's germline CDR1 is DFQATT and CDR2 SNEGSKA (reference sequence). CDR3 loop: CSGRDPGTAEKLFF. The CDR3, as DNA: TGCAGTGGTAGAGATCCTGGGACAGCAGAAAAACTGTTTTTT.